The present TCR beta chain was sequenced within a study of blood T cell repertoires in COVID-19 (dated by TCRdb to about 2020). Study-level background: Samples covering the acute and convalescent phases of COVID-19 were provided by collaborators in the United States, Italy and Spain. The material from the prospective study consisted of cDNA or gDNA derived from T cells, B-cell-depleted T cells, or PBMCs. The dataset comprised deeply sampled blood TCRbeta repertoires from subjects exposed to, actively infected with, or recovered from COVID-19. The repertoires were released in a freely available public database intended as a resource for research on the immune response to SARS-CoV-2. The samples were drawn from two sources: the first 160 participants of the ongoing ImmuneRACE study, and fewer than 1,500 subjects contributed by 6 global collaborators. The sample metadata nearly always contained a de-identified subject ID, COVID-19 status, age in years and sex. Where available, HLA class I and class II types were taken from metadata supplied by the sample provider and were not determined by assay-based typing. Study-wide findings and limitations: The amount of clinical and demographic metadata varied by source and participant and was provided uncurated.

At the junction V is shortened by 0 bases and J by 5 bases, with 8 bases in between. The germline V gene yields MNHNS for CDR1 and SASEGT for CDR2. Inclusive of the bounding cysteine and phenylalanine, the CDR3 is 14 residues long. Just CDR3 DNA is preserved here, 42 bases in frame from base 1. TCRbeta CDR3 regions were amplified from genomic DNA by means of the immunoSEQ Assay, a bias-controlled multiplex PCR. Under the source paper's analysis protocol: Within the assay, amplification of reference gene primers was used to estimate how many nucleated cells each sample contained. To quantify the absolute abundance of each unique TCRbeta CDR3 rearrangement, sequence reads were collapsed and filtered. Productive Simpson clonality was computed per sample as the square root of Simpson's diversity index over productive rearrangements. TCRdb re-hosts the immuneACCESS table, in-frame sequences only. Its copies lack some clones; in the studies checked, an unresolved V gene accounts for under half of them, and the cause for the rest is not known. V and J calls and clone size are copied from that table; D and trimming were computed from the DNA. Counted in this sample were around 190,000 clones; approximately 91% of them appeared once. Of the sample, 18% falls within the top ten clones.

One collaborating source in Seattle enrolled patients during active infection and followed them longitudinally through the course of disease. Collaborating institutions collected whole blood in K2EDTA tubes following their own protocols. For TCRbeta analysis, collaborators shipped samples as frozen whole blood, isolated PBMCs, or DNA extracted from either of those sample types. Of note for this clone: Which antigen it targets is not known. There are no base qualities to consult, and no much larger clone falls within one base.

The material sequenced was peripheral blood. The clonotype was recovered from a man in his forties or fifties with COVID-19, enrolled during active disease. The rearrangement joined TRBV6-1 to TRBJ1-5; no D gene is confidently identified. The nucleotide sequence is TGTGCCAGCAGTGAAGCGCGAGGGTATCAGCCCCAGCATTTT. The resulting protein is CASSEARGYQPQHF.